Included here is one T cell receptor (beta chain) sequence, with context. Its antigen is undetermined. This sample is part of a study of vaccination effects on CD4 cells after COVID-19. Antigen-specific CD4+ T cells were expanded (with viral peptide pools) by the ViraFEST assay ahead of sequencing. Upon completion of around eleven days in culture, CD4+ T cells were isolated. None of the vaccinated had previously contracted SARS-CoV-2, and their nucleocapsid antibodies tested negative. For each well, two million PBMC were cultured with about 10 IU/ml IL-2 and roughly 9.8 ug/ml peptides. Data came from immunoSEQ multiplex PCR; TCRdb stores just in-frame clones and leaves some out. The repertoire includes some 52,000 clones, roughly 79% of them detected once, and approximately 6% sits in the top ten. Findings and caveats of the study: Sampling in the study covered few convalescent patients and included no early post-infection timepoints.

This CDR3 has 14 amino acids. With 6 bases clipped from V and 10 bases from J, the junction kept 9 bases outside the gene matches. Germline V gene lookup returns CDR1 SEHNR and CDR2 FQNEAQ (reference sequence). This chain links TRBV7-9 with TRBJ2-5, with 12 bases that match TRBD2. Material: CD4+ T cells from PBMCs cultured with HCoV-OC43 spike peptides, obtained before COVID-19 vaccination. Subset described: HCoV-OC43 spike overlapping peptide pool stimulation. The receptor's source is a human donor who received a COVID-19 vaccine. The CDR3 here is CASRSTSGGLSQYF. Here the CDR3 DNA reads TGTGCCAGCAGATCGACTAGCGGGGGCCTGAGCCAGTACTTC.